These T cell receptor beta chains were read from a single sample in a study of OX40 agonist ivuxolimab in advanced cancers. Repertoires were generated with immunoSEQ multiplex PCR, while TCRdb's copy carries only in-frame clones and drops some. The table records about 18,000 clones, 80% to 90% of them present only once. The material was CD4+ or CD8+ T cells sorted from blood, obtained in a trial of the OX40 agonist ivuxolimab. Receptors were obtained from an adult with an advanced solid tumor such as melanoma, head and neck, liver or kidney cancer. Each CDR3 is given with its conserved first and last residue. The D gene is left open where the match is weak. Clone size is stated in some rows and not others, as once, few, many or a class when expanded.

J | size | V | D | DNA | CDR3
TRBJ2-7 | - | TRBV7-2 | - | TGTGCCAGCAGCCCTCCGCCCTTTTACTACGAGCAGTACTTC | CASSPPPFYYEQYF
TRBJ1-1 | few | TRBV9 | - | TGTGCCAGCAGCGTAGGGGGGTGGACTGAAGCTTTCTTT | CASSVGGWTEAFF
TRBJ1-5 | - | TRBV27 | TRBD1 | TGTGCCAGCAGCCTGGGACAGGGCCTCGGGACCCAGCATTTT | CASSLGQGLGTQHF
TRBJ2-1 | - | TRBV19 | TRBD2 | TGTGCCTCGGGGGTTAGCGGGCCTATTCCCTCCTACAATGAGCAGTTCTTC | CASGVSGPIPSYNEQFF
TRBJ2-1 | few | TRBV30 | - | TGTGCCTGGAGTGTACTGGAGGGAAATGAGCAGTTCTTC | CAWSVLEGNEQFF
TRBJ2-5 | - | TRBV14 | TRBD2 | TGTGCCAGCAGCCAACTAGCGGGCGTGAAAGAGACCCAGTACTTC | CASSQLAGVKETQYF
TRBJ2-1 | - | TRBV5-8 | - | TGTGCCAGCAGCTTGACTGACAATGAGCAGTTCTTC | CASSLTDNEQFF
TRBJ1-1 | once | TRBV5-1 | - | TGCGCCAGCAGCCCGGGGGCAGGGAACACTGAAGCTTTCTTT | CASSPGAGNTEAFF
TRBJ2-7 | medium-sized | TRBV6-9 | - | TGTGCCAGCAGTTACGGAGGGGGGGGCTACGAGCAGTACTTC | CASSYGGGGYEQYF
TRBJ2-3 | - | TRBV28 | TRBD2 | TGTGCCAGCAGTCATAGCGGGAGGTCCCTTAGCACAGATACGCAGTATTTT | CASSHSGRSLSTDTQYF
TRBJ1-2 | - | TRBV2 | - | TGTGCCAGCACTGGGGCCCTCTATGGCTACACCTTC | CASTGALYGYTF
TRBJ1-3 | - | TRBV7-6 | - | TGTGCCAGCAGCTTAGCGGGAGGGTCGAACACCATATATTTT | CASSLAGGSNTIYF
TRBJ2-1 | - | TRBV14 | TRBD2 | TGTGCCAGCAGCCAAGATCCCCCCTCACTAGCGGGAGGGCCCAGTGAGCAGTTCTTC | CASSQDPPSLAGGPSEQFF
TRBJ2-7 | once | TRBV27 | TRBD2 | TGTGCTTCTCGGGAGGAGGCGAGCGAGCAGTACTTC | CASREEASEQYF
TRBJ2-7 | few | TRBV10-2 | - | TGCGCCAGCAGTGACGGGGCTGAATTAAGCGAGCAGTACTTC | CASSDGAELSEQYF
TRBJ1-1 | once | TRBV30 | - | TGTGCCTGGAGTGTAATCTACAGAGATAACACTGAAGCTTTCTTT | CAWSVIYRDNTEAFF
TRBJ1-1 | - | TRBV6-5 | - | TGTGCCAGCAGTTTTACTTTGGTAGAGAACACTGAAGCTTTCTTT | CASSFTLVENTEAFF
TRBJ2-3 | - | TRBV5-1 | - | TGCGCCAGCAGCCCCGGAGCGGTAAGCACAGATACGCAGTATTTT | CASSPGAVSTDTQYF
TRBJ2-1 | - | TRBV18 | TRBD2 | TGTGCCAGCTCAGGGACTAGCGGCAATGAGCAGTTCTTC | CASSGTSGNEQFF
TRBJ2-7 | - | TRBV7-9 | TRBD1 | TGTGCCAGCAGCGAGCGGGACAGGGCACACGAGCAGTACTTC | CASSERDRAHEQYF
TRBJ2-1 | - | TRBV27 | - | TGTGCCAGCAGAAGGGGGGGTGAGCAGTTCTTC | CASRRGGEQFF
TRBJ2-1 | once | TRBV29-1 | - | TGCAGCGTTGAAAAACTCAGCGGATCTAGCTCCTACAATGAGCAGTTCTTC | CSVEKLSGSSSYNEQFF
TRBJ1-5 | once | TRBV6-1 | - | TGTGCCAGCAGGGCGACGGAATATAGCAATCAGCCCCAGCATTTT | CASRATEYSNQPQHF
TRBJ2-3 | - | TRBV9 | - | TGTGCCAGCAGCGTAGGATTAGGGGTTTCCACAGATACGCAGTATTTT | CASSVGLGVSTDTQYF
TRBJ1-6 | few | TRBV2 | - | TGTGCCAGCAGTTCCGGGAATTCACCCCTCCACTTT | CASSSGNSPLHF
TRBJ1-1 | few | TRBV19 | - | TGTGCCAGTAGTATCGGGCAGATTGAAGCTTTCTTT | CASSIGQIEAFF
TRBJ1-6 | - | TRBV19 | - | TGTGCCAGTAGTGAAATGACAGGCGCGAATTCACCCCTCCACTTT | CASSEMTGANSPLHF
TRBJ2-1 | - | TRBV27 | - | TGTGCCAGCAGTTTATCGGGGAACAATGAGCAGTTCTTC | CASSLSGNNEQFF